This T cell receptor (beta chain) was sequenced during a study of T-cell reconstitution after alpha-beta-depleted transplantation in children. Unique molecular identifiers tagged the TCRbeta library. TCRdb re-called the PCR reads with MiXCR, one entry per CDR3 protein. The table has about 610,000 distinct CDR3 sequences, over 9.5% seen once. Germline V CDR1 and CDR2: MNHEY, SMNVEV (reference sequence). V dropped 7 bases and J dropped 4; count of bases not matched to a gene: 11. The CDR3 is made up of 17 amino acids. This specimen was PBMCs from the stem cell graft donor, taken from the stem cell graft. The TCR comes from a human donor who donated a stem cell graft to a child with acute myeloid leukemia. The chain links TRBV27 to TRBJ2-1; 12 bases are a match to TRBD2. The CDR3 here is CASITRLAGESYNEQFF. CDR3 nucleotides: TGTGCCAGCATCACCCGACTAGCGGGAGAGTCATACAATGAGCAGTTCTTC.